One and the same sample provided the 8 T cell receptor beta chains below, sequenced in a study of T cell responses to AZD1222 COVID-19 vaccine. The assay was immunoSEQ multiplex PCR, and TCRdb's table has in-frame clones only and misses some. The data show 90,000 to 120,000 clones, around 87% seen once. The source material was peripheral blood, sampled on day 0 of AZD1222 vaccination. The source of these receptors is an adult in good health.

The CDR3 DNA sequence: TGTGCCAGCAGCCACACAGGGAAAGCTTTCTTT. It yields the protein CASSHTGKAFF. This chain connects TRBV6-5 to TRBJ1-1, with TRBD1 as a possible D gene (6 bases). Germline assignment: CDR1 MNHEY and CDR2 SVGAGI. Trimming cost V 6 bases and J 9 bases, with 11 bases left between them. The CDR3 is made up of 11 amino acids.

The chain recombines TRBV28 with TRBJ2-7, with 14 bases identical to TRBD2. The germline V gene encodes CDR1 MDHEN and CDR2 SYDVKM. V shed 6 bases, J shed 3 bases, and the junction held 10 bases outside the gene matches. The CDR3 is made up of 17 amino acids. CDR3 nucleotides: TGTGCCAGCAGGAACCGCAGACTAGCGGGAGGGCTCTACGAGCAGTACTTC. Encoded protein: CASRNRRLAGGLYEQYF.

V is TRBV7-9 and J is TRBJ2-3; TRBD2 agrees at 7 bases. The CDR3 is 15 amino acids. V was pared by 5 bases and J by 2 bases, with 7 bases of the junction left unmatched. Germline values: CDR1 SEHNR, CDR2 FQNEAQ (reference sequence). CDR3 DNA: TGTGCCAGCAGCAAAGGACTAGGGCTCACAGATACGCAGTATTTT. It is translated as CASSKGLGLTDTQYF.

The chain recombines TRBV5-5 with TRBJ2-1; a weak D match, TRBD1 (5 bases). V gave up 0 bases and J gave up 9 bases, with 13 bases separating them. The CDR3 is 14 residues long. CDR1 SGHKS and CDR2 YYEKEE come from the germline V gene (reference sequence). DNA of the CDR3: TGTGCCAGCAGCTTGGACCCAGGGTCAAGTGAGCAGTTCTTC. Protein: CASSLDPGSSEQFF. The variable domain in full, with the rest retrieved from reference TRBV5-5 and TRBJ2-1, is DAGVTQSPTHLIKTRGQQVTLRCSPISGHKSVSWYQQVLGQGPQFIFQYYEKEERGRGNFPDRFSARQFPNYSSELNVNALLLGDSALYLCASSLDPGSSEQFFGPGTRLTVL.

The chain joins TRBV7-2 to TRBJ2-3; D ambiguous. Germline V lookup: CDR1 SGHTA, CDR2 FQGNSA. Trimming took off 3 bases at V and 1 base at J, with 5 bases between the two ends. This CDR3 region has 13 residues. The CDR3 coding sequence is TGTGCCAGCAGCTTTCGGCGCACAGATACGCAGTATTTT. Its protein is CASSFRRTDTQYF.

This chain links TRBV27 with TRBJ2-1; 7 bases are a match to TRBD2. Germline loops: CDR1 MNHEY, CDR2 SMNVEV (reference sequence). This CDR3 contains 13 residues. Germline trimming cut 5 bases from V and 10 bases from J; bases unmatched to any gene: 8. CDR3 sequence: CASSVGLVSEQFF. DNA for the CDR3: TGTGCCAGCAGTGTAGGACTAGTTAGCGAGCAGTTCTTC.

The chain uses TRBV5-5 and TRBJ2-1; D is tentatively TRBD1 or TRBD2 (5 bases each). Germline-derived CDR1 and CDR2 are SGHKS and YYEKEE (reference sequence). The length of the CDR3 is 15 residues. V shed 4 bases and J shed 2 bases, with 13 bases lying between them. CDR3 nucleotide sequence: TGTGCCAGCAGCCCGGGACCGACCACCTACAATGAGCAGTTCTTC. It encodes CASSPGPTTYNEQFF.

The rearrangement links TRBV5-1 to TRBJ1-3; D gene uncertain. With 0 bases removed from V and 2 bases from J, the gap between germline ends came to 6 bases. Germline CDR1 and CDR2: SGHRS and YFSETQ. This CDR3 contains 14 residues. In DNA, the CDR3 is TGCGCCAGCAGCTTGGATCCAGCTGGAAACACCATATATTTT. It translates to CASSLDPAGNTIYF.